A single sample gave rise to the 12 T cell receptor beta chains below, sequenced in a study of blood T cell repertoires in COVID-19 (dated by TCRdb to the early 2020s). Libraries were made using the immunoSEQ multiplex PCR assay. Here the immuneACCESS table is served through TCRdb, limited to in-frame sequences with V and J called. Missing clones are a known gap in these copies; in checked studies unresolved V genes cover under half, and the rest lacks a known reason. Across this sample there are tens of thousands of clones, with approximately 80% seen only once. The ten largest account for about 6.5% of the sample. Sequenced material: peripheral blood. These receptors came from a woman aged 55-69 years with acute or convalescent COVID-19.

The rearrangement uses TRBV9 and TRBJ1-2; 8 bases map to TRBD1. Germline CDR1 and CDR2: SGDLS and YYNGEE. The CDR3 contains 13 residues. The V gene end was trimmed by 4 bases and the J gene end by 8 bases; junction bases not matched to a gene: 7. The DNA of the CDR3 is TGTGCCAGCAGCTCAGGACAGGGCCGCGGCTACACCTTC. Protein product: CASSSGQGRGYTF.

The CDR3 nucleotides are TGTGCCAGCAGTGAAGACCCCTCGGGAAACATTCAGTACTTC. As protein: CASSEDPSGNIQYF. The chain joins TRBV2 to TRBJ2-4; D remains unclear. V gave up 1 base and J gave up 6 bases, with 10 bases separating them. Germline V CDR1 and CDR2: SNHLY, FYNNEI. The CDR3 extends over 14 amino acids.

The rearrangement links TRBV7-9 to TRBJ1-2; the match to TRBD1 covers 10 bases. V lost 3 bases, J lost 5 bases, and 6 bases stayed unmatched. The CDR3 runs to 15 residues. The V gene's germline CDR1 is SEHNR and CDR2 FQNEAQ (reference sequence). CDR3 residues: CASSLGDRGRYGYTF. CDR3 bases: TGTGCCAGCAGCTTGGGGGACAGGGGAAGATATGGCTACACCTTC.

The genes are TRBV27 and TRBJ1-5, with D perhaps matching TRBD1 (5 bases). Germline V gene lookup returns CDR1 MNHEY and CDR2 SMNVEV (reference sequence). Trimming stripped 5 bases from V and 6 bases from J, with 17 bases between. This CDR3 contains 15 residues. DNA of the CDR3: TGTGCCAGCAGTCCAGGGATGGGCGCATTTCAGCCCCAGCATTTT. It yields the protein CASSPGMGAFQPQHF.

This clone turned up a few times. The V gene is TRBV6-5, the J gene TRBJ1-1, with 7 bases lining up with TRBD1. After removal of 5 bases from V and 6 bases from J, the junction contained 6 bases not matched to a gene. The CDR3 covers 13 residues. Looked up from germline, CDR1 is MNHEY and CDR2 is SVGAGI. The CDR3 sequence: CASSTGAPSEAFF. The DNA for the CDR3 is TGTGCCAGCAGTACAGGGGCCCCGTCTGAAGCTTTCTTT.

The table lists this clone with a few counts. The rearrangement links TRBV30 to TRBJ1-5; the D gene is possibly TRBD1 (5 bases). V lost 1 base to trimming and J lost 0 bases, with 16 bases between them. Germline-derived CDR1 and CDR2 are GTSNPN and SVGIG (reference sequence). This CDR3 comprises 17 residues. CDR3: CAWSAPTDYYSNQPQHF. The CDR3, as DNA: TGTGCCTGGAGTGCCCCGACAGATTATTATAGCAATCAGCCCCAGCATTTT.

This rearrangement joins TRBV18 to TRBJ2-2; possible D gene TRBD1, 5 bases. Trimming cost V 3 bases and J 1 base, with 9 bases left between them. The CDR3 loop spans 15 amino acids. The germline gives CDR1 KGHSH, CDR2 LQKENI. The CDR3 region is CASSPGQGNTGELFF. DNA for the CDR3: TGTGCCAGCTCACCGGGGCAGGGGAACACCGGGGAGCTGTTTTTT. The full variable domain, in which reference TRBV18 and TRBJ2-2 provide the parts outside the CDR3, is NAGVMQNPRHLVRRRGQEARLRCSPMKGHSHVYWYRQLPEEGLKFMVYLQKENIIDESGMPKERFSAEFPKEGPSILRIQQVVRGDSAAYFCASSPGQGNTGELFFGEGSRLTVL.

V gene TRBV6-5 combines with J gene TRBJ2-3; D remains ambiguous. The CDR3 extends over 14 amino acids. With 6 bases removed from V and 0 bases from J, the gap between germline ends came to 10 bases. The V gene's germline CDR1 is MNHEY and CDR2 SVGAGI. This CDR3 is CASRVARSTDTQYF. CDR3 nucleotide sequence: TGTGCCAGCAGGGTGGCCCGCAGCACAGATACGCAGTATTTT.

This sequence joins TRBV5-1 and TRBJ1-5; D unclear. The CDR3 runs 15 residues. CDR1 and CDR2 from the germline V gene are SGHRS and YFSETQ. The germline V and J ends were trimmed by 0 bases and 0 bases, with 7 bases remaining between them. CDR3 loop: CASSLGLDSNQPQHF. In nucleotides, the CDR3 is TGCGCCAGCAGCTTGGGGCTAGATAGCAATCAGCCCCAGCATTTT.

This chain connects TRBV6-5 to TRBJ1-2; 8 bases map to TRBD1. The CDR3 runs 12 residues. J was trimmed by 13 bases and V by 7 bases; bases with no gene match: 11. In germline, CDR1 is MNHEY, CDR2 SVGAGI. CDR3 in amino acids: CASTVSDRESTF. CDR3 coding DNA: TGTGCCAGCACTGTGTCGGACAGGGAGTCCACCTTC.

This chain connects TRBV5-1 to TRBJ1-2, with D possibly matching TRBD1 (6 bases). V was clipped by 3 bases and J by 8 bases, with 20 bases between them. Germline CDR1 and CDR2: SGHRS and YFSETQ. The CDR3 runs 15 residues. This CDR3 is CASSYDIQGFNGYTF. The CDR3 region has the DNA TGCGCCAGCAGCTATGACATACAGGGTTTTAACGGCTACACCTTC.

The rearrangement uses TRBV15 and TRBJ1-3, with D possibly TRBD1 on 6 matching bases. Germline V lookup: CDR1 LNHNV, CDR2 YYDKDF (reference sequence). V was pared by 1 base and J by 0 bases, with 7 bases between. The CDR3 runs to 15 residues. The chain's CDR3 is CATSRVQGSGNTIYF. The CDR3 nucleotides read TGTGCCACCAGCAGAGTACAGGGCTCTGGAAACACCATATATTTT.